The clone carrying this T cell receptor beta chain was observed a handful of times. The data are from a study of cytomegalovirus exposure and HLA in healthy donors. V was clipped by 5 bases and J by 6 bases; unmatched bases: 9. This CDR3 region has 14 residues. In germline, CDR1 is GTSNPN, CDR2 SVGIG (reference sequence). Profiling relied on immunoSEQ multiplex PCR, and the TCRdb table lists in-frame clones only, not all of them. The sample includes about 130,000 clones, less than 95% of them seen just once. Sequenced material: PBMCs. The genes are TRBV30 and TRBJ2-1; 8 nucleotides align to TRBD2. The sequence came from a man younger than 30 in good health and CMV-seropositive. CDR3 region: CAWGEGGLVNEQFF. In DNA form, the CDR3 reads TGTGCCTGGGGGGAAGGGGGACTAGTCAATGAGCAGTTCTTC.